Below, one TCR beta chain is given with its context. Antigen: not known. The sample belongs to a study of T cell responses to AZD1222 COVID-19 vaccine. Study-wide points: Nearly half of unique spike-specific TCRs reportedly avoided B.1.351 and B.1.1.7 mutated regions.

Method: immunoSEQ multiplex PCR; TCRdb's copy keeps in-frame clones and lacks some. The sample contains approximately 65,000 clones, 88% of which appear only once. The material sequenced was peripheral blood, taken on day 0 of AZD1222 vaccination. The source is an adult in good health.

CDR3 bases: TGTGCCAGCAGCACACAGGGGGAAGCATACAATGAGCAGTTCTTC. Translated, it gives CASSTQGEAYNEQFF. The chain links TRBV7-9 to TRBJ2-1; TRBD1 agrees at 8 bases. Germline V CDR1 and CDR2: SEHNR, FQNEAQ (reference sequence). Trimming cost V 5 bases and J 4 bases; bases outside gene matches: 7. The CDR3 runs 15 residues.